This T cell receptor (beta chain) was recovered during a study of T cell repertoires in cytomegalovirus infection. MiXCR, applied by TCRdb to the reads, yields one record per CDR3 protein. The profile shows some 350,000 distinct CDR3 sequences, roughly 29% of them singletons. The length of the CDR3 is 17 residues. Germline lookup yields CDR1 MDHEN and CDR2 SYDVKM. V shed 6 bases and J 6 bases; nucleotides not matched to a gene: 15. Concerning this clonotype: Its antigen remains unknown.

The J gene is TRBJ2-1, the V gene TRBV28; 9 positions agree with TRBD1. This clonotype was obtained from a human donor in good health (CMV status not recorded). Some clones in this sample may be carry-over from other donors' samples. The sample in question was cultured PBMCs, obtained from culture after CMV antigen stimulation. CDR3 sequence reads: CASSSFITGGAGNEQFF. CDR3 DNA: TGTGCCAGCAGCTCATTCATCACAGGGGGCGCAGGCAATGAGCAGTTCTTC.